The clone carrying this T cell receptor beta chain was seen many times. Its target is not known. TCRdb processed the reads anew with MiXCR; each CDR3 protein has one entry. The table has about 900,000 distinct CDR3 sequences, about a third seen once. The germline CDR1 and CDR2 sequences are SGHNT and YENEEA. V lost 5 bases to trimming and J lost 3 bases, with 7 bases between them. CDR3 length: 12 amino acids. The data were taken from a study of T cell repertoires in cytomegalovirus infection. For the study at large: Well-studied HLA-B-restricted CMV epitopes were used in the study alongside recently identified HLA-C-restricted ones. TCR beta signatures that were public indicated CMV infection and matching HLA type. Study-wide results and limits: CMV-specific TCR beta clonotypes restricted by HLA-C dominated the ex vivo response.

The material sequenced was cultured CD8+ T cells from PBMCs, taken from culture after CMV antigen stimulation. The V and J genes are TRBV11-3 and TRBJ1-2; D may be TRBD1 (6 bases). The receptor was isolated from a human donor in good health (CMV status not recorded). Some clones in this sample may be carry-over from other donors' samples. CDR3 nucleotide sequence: TGTGCCAGCAGCGAGGGGGACTATGGCTACACCTTC. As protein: CASSEGDYGYTF.